A selection of T cell receptor beta chains follows, all from one sample in a study of blood T cells in healthy people across ages. TCRdb reanalysed the 5' RACE reads using MiXCR and keeps one entry per CDR3 protein. Among 2 million or so distinct CDR3 sequences listed, about 49% were seen once. The sample taken for sequencing was blood. All receptors come from a middle-aged woman in good health. Each CDR3 is given with its conserved first and last residue. A D gene is named only where the DNA matches it firmly. Not every row has a clone size; where given, it reads once, few, many or a size class.

TRBJ1-1 | TRBV4-2 | . | . | CASSQDITGVTEAFF | TGTGCCAGCAGCCAAGATATAACCGGGGTAACTGAAGCTTTCTTT
TRBJ2-5 | TRBV7-3 | . | TRBD1 | CASSSDRTQGDQETQYF | TGTGCCAGCAGCTCCGACAGGACCCAGGGGGACCAAGAGACCCAGTACTTC
TRBJ2-5 | TRBV20-1 | once | TRBD1 | CRALDRGKTQYF | TGCCGTGCCCTAGACAGGGGAAAGACCCAGTACTTC
TRBJ2-7 | TRBV20-1 | . | . | CSAGKQGSLNEQYF | TGCAGTGCAGGAAAGCAGGGAAGTTTAAACGAGCAGTACTTC
TRBJ2-5 | TRBV7-2 | few | TRBD2 | CASSLDLSGAGRETQYF | TGTGCCAGCAGCTTAGATCTTAGCGGGGCAGGCAGAGAGACCCAGTACTTC
TRBJ2-4 | TRBV12-3/TRBV12-4 | few | TRBD1 | CASRTGGVAKNIQYF | TGTGCCAGCAGAACAGGGGGCGTAGCCAAAAACATTCAGTACTTC
TRBJ1-1 | TRBV10-2 | . | TRBD1 | CASSEARQGGAEAFF | TGCGCCAGCAGTGAGGCCAGACAGGGGGGAGCTGAAGCTTTCTTT
TRBJ2-7 | TRBV7-9 | . | TRBD2 | CTSSSSPGTSGGYEQYF | TGTACCAGCAGCTCGTCCCCTGGGACTAGCGGGGGCTACGAGCAGTACTTC
TRBJ1-1 | TRBV15 | . | . | CATSSYPGPGLGPEAFF | TGTGCCACCAGCAGTTATCCCGGACCAGGATTGGGCCCTGAAGCTTTCTTT
TRBJ2-7 | TRBV4-1 | . | TRBD1 | CASSQPGTGGHEQYF | TGTGCCAGCAGCCAACCCGGGACAGGAGGCCACGAGCAGTACTTC
TRBJ2-4 | TRBV5-6 | few | . | CASSWGAGLLYF | TGTGCCAGCAGCTGGGGCGCTGGGCTTTTGTACTTC
TRBJ2-5 | TRBV2 | . | TRBD1 | CASSDPKTGKETQYF | TGTGCCAGCAGTGACCCTAAGACAGGGAAGGAGACCCAGTACTTC
TRBJ2-1 | TRBV5-1 | few | TRBD2 | CASSKGLAGVHEQFF | TGCGCCAGCAGCAAGGGACTAGCGGGGGTACATGAGCAGTTCTTC
TRBJ1-5 | TRBV28 | . | . | CASSRADRNQPQHF | TGTGCCAGCAGCCGAGCCGACCGGAATCAGCCCCAGCATTTT
TRBJ1-2 | TRBV7-8 | few | . | CASSLAVSSGRVNYGYTF | TGTGCCAGCAGCTTAGCTGTGTCTTCTGGGAGGGTTAACTATGGCTACACCTTC
TRBJ2-1 | TRBV29-1 | . | . | CSVVWQGRANEQFF | TGCAGCGTTGTTTGGCAGGGGAGGGCCAATGAGCAGTTCTTC
TRBJ1-2 | TRBV28 | . | TRBD1 | CATEGRDSVYGYTF | TGTGCCACCGAGGGAAGGGACAGCGTTTATGGCTACACCTTC
TRBJ2-1 | TRBV5-5 | . | TRBD1 | CASSPLGTGPYNEQFF | TGTGCCAGCAGCCCCCTCGGGACAGGTCCCTACAATGAGCAGTTCTTC
TRBJ1-4 | TRBV7-2 | . | . | CASSVDGANEKLFF | TGTGCCAGCAGCGTAGATGGGGCTAATGAAAAACTGTTTTTT
TRBJ1-5 | TRBV3-1 | . | . | CASSQDSQGSYSNQPQHF | TGTGCCAGCAGCCAAGATTCACAGGGTAGCTATAGCAATCAGCCCCAGCATTTT